This T cell receptor beta chain was retrieved from a study of cytomegalovirus exposure and HLA in healthy donors. The overall study: Samples from HLA-typed donors yielded approximately 80 million unique TCRs in an early data release.

The PCR employed 60 Vbeta primers together with 13 Jbeta primers. Data came from immunoSEQ multiplex PCR; TCRdb stores just in-frame clones and leaves some out. Of hundreds of thousands of clones listed, around 80% are singletons. Sequenced sample: PBMCs. The receptor's source is a middle-aged woman in good health and CMV-seronegative.

The CDR3 DNA is TGTGCCAGCAGTGCAACAGGGTATAGCAATCAGCCCCAGCATTTT. Amino acid sequence: CASSATGYSNQPQHF. The V call is TRBV6-5, the J call TRBJ1-5; D is perhaps TRBD1 (6 bases). V was shortened by 5 bases and J by 0 bases, with 11 bases between the two germline ends. Germline lookup yields CDR1 MNHEY and CDR2 SVGAGI. This CDR3 has 15 residues.